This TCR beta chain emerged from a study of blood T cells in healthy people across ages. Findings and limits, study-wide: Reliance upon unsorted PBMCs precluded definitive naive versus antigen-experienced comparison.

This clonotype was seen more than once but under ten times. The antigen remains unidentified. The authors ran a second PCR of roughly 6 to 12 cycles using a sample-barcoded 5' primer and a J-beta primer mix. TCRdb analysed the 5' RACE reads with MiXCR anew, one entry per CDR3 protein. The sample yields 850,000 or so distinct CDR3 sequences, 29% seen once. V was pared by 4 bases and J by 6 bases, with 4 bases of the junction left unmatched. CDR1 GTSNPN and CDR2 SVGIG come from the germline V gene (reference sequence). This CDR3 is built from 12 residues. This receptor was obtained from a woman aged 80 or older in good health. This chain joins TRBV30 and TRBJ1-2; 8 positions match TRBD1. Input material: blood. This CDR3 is CAWIDRGNGYTF. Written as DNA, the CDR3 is TGTGCCTGGATTGACAGGGGAAATGGCTACACCTTC.